What follows are 5 T cell receptor beta chains derived from one specimen sequenced in a study of cytomegalovirus exposure and HLA in healthy donors. Data came from immunoSEQ multiplex PCR; TCRdb stores just in-frame clones and leaves some out. Of 90,000 to 100,000 clones in the sample, roughly 87% were seen once. Sequencing used PBMCs. These receptor sequences come from a woman in her 30s in good health and CMV-seronegative.

V and J are TRBV2 and TRBJ2-4; TRBD1 agrees at 9 bases. V was clipped by 8 bases and J by 4 bases; unmatched bases: 3. The CDR3 is 13 amino acids. Germline assignment: CDR1 SNHLY and CDR2 FYNNEI. The CDR3: CASLDRGKNIQYF. CDR3 coding DNA: TGTGCCAGCCTGGACAGGGGTAAAAACATTCAGTACTTC. Full variable domain (missing parts from reference TRBV2 and TRBJ2-4): EPEVTQTPSHQVTQMGQEVILRCVPISNHLYFYWYRQILGQKVEFLVSFYNNEISEKSEIFDDQFSVERPDGSNFTLKIRSTKLEDSAMYFCASLDRGKNIQYFGAGTRLSVL.

This sequence joins TRBV2 and TRBJ2-5; 9 bases align to TRBD1. The CDR3 consists of 14 residues. After removal of 7 bases from V and 4 bases from J, the junction contained 7 bases not matched to a gene. Germline V gene data show CDR1 as SNHLY and CDR2 as FYNNEI. The CDR3 region has the DNA TGTGCCAGCACTCCGGGACAGGGTGGAGAGACCCAGTACTTC. It codes for CASTPGQGGETQYF. The whole variable domain, filled in from reference TRBV2 and TRBJ2-5, reads EPEVTQTPSHQVTQMGQEVILRCVPISNHLYFYWYRQILGQKVEFLVSFYNNEISEKSEIFDDQFSVERPDGSNFTLKIRSTKLEDSAMYFCASTPGQGGETQYFGPGTRLLVL.

This sequence joins TRBV7-9 and TRBJ2-2, with unresolved D. Germline lookup yields CDR1 SEHNR and CDR2 FQNEAQ (reference sequence). The CDR3 is made up of 14 amino acids. V gave up 5 bases and J gave up 4 bases, with 11 bases separating them. CDR3 coding DNA: TGTGCCAGCAGCGATAACGGTGTCACCGGGGAGCTGTTTTTT. It is translated as CASSDNGVTGELFF.

The CDR3 reads CASSITSGSYYEQYF. The CDR3 region has the DNA TGTGCCAGCAGCATAACTAGCGGGAGTTACTACGAGCAGTACTTC. V usage is TRBV7-2 and J usage is TRBJ2-7; 11 bases align to TRBD2. The germline V gene has CDR1 SGHTA and CDR2 FQGNSA. The J segment lost 3 bases and the V segment lost 5 bases, leaving 6 bases of the junction unmatched. This CDR3 comprises 15 residues.

The chain has TRBV6-6 and TRBJ1-2; no firm D call. Deletions cut 6 bases from V and 2 bases from J, with 7 bases between. CDR1 MNHNY and CDR2 SVGAGI come from the germline V gene (reference sequence). CDR3 length: 12 residues. This CDR3 reads CASRPQNYGYTF. As DNA, the CDR3 is TGTGCCAGCAGGCCACAAAACTATGGCTACACCTTC.